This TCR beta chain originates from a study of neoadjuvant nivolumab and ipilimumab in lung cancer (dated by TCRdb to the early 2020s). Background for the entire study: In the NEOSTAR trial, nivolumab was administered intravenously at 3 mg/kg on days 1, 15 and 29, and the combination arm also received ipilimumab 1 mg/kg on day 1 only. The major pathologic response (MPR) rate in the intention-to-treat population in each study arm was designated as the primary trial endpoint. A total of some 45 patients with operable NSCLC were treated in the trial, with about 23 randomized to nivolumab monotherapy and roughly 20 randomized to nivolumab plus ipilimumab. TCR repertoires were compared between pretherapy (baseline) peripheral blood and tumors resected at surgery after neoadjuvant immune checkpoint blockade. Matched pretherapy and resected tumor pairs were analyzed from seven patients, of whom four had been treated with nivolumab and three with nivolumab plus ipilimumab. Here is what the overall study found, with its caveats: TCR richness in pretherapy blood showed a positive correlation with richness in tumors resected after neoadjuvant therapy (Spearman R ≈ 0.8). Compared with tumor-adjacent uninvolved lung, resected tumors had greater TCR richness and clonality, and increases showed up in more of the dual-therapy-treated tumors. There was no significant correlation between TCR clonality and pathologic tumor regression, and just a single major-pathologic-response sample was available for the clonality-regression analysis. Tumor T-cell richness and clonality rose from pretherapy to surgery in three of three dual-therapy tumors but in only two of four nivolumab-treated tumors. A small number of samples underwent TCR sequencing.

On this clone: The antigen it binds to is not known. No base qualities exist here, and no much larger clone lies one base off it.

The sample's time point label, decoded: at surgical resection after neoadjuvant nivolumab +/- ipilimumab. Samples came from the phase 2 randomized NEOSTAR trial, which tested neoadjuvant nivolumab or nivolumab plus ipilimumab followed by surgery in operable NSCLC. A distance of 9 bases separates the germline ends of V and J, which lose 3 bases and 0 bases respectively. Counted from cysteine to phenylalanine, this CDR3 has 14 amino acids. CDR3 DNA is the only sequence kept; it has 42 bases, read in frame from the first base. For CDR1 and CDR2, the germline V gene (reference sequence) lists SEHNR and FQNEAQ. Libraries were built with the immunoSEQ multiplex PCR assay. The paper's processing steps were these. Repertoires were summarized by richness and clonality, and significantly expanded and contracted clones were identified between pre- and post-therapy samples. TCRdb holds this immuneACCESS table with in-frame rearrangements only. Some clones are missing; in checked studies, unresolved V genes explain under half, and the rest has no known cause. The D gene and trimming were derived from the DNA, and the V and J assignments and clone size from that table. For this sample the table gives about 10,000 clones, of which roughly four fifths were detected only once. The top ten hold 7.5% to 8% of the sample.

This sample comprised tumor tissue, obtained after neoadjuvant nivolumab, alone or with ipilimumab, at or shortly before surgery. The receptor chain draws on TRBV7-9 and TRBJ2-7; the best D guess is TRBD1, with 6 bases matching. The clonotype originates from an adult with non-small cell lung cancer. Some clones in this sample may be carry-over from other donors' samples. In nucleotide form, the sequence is TGTGCCAGCAGCTTGGGGGACATCTCCTACGAGCAGTACTTC. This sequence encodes CASSLGDISYEQYF.